The subject of this entry is one TCR beta chain. Its antigen is not known. The CDR3 runs to 17 residues. The germline gives CDR1 SNHLY, CDR2 FYNNEI. V was pared by 8 bases and J by 0 bases, with 9 bases of the junction left unmatched. The record originates from a study of T cell repertoires in cytomegalovirus infection. Overall study findings and caveats: Ex vivo responses were dominated by HLA-C-restricted CMV-specific TCR beta clonotypes.

A single record per CDR3 protein comes from TCRdb applying MiXCR to the reads. The sample carries 200,000 to 250,000 distinct CDR3 sequences, around 35% recorded once. The chain employs TRBV2 and TRBJ1-3; 11 bases line up with TRBD1. The sample was CD8+ T cells from cultured PBMCs, taken from culture after CMV antigen stimulation. The origin of this receptor is a human donor in good health (CMV status not recorded). Some clones in this sample may be carry-over from other donors' samples. In DNA, the CDR3 is TGTGCCAGCGTGGGGACAGGGGGTGATTTCTCTGGAAACACCATATATTTT. Protein: CASVGTGGDFSGNTIYF.